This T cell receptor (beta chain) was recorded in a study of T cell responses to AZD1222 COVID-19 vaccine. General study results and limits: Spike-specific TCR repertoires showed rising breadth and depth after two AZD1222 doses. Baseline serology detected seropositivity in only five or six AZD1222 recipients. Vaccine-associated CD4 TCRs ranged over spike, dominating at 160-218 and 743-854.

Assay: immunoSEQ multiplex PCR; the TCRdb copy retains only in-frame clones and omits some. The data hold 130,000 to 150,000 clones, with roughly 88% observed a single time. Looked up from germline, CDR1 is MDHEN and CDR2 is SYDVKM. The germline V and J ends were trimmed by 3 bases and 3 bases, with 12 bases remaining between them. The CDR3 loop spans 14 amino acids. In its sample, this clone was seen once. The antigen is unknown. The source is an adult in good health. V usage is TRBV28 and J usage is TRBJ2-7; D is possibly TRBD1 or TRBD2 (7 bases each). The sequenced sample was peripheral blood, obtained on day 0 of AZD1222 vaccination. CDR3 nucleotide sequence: TGTGCCAGCAGTTTGGGAGGGGGCGGCTACGAGCAGTACTTC. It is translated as CASSLGGGGYEQYF.